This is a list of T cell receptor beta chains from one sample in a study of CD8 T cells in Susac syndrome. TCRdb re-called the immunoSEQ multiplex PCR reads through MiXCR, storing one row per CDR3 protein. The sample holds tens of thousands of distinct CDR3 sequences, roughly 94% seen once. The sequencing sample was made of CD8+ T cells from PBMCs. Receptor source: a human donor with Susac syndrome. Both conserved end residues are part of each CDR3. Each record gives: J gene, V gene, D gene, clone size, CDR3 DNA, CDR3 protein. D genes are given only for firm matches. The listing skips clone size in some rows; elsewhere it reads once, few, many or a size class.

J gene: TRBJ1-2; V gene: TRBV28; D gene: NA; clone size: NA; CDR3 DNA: TGTGCCAGCAGTGCCGGCGGGCAGGGAGAGGACGGCTACACCTTC; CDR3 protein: CASSAGGQGEDGYTF
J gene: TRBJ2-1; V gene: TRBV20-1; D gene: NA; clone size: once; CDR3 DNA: TGCAGTGCAGAATACGGGGATGAGCAGTTCTTC; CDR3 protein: CSAEYGDEQFF
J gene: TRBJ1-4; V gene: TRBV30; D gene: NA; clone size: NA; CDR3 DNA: TGTGCCTGGACCCTGGGCCAGGGTGTGAAAAAACTGTTTTTT; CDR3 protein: CAWTLGQGVKKLFF
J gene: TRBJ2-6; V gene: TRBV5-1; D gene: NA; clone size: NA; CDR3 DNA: TGCGCCAGCAGCGGGGGACTGGAGGATGGGGCCAACGTCCTGACTTTC; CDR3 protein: CASSGGLEDGANVLTF
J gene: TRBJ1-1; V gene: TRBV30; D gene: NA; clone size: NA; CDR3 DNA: TGTGCCTGGAGTGTAGGCCCGAACACTGAAGCTTTCTTT; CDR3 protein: CAWSVGPNTEAFF
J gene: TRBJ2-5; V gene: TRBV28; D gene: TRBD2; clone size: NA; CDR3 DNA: TGTGCCAGCAGCCTAAGGGGACTAGCGGGGCAAGAGACCCAGTACTTC; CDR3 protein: CASSLRGLAGQETQYF
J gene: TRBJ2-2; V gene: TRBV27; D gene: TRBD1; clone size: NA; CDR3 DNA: TGTGCCAGCAGCGGACAGGGTACCACCGGGGAGCTGTTTTTT; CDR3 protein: CASSGQGTTGELFF
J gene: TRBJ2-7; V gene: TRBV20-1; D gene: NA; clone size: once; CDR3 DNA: TGCAGTGCTAGAGACTACAGGGACTCCTACGAGCAGTACTTC; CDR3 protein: CSARDYRDSYEQYF
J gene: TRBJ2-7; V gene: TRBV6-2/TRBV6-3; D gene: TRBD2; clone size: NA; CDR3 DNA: TGTGCCAGCGGAGCGGGAGGGGACTACGAGCAGTACTTC; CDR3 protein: CASGAGGDYEQYF
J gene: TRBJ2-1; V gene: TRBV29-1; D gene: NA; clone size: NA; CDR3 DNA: TGCAGCGCCGAAGGCAGCGGAGTTTACAATGAGCAGTTCTTC; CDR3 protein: CSAEGSGVYNEQFF
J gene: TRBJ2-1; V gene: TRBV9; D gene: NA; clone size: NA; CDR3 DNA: TGTGCCAGCAGCGGGCTAGAGCAGTTCTTC; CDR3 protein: CASSGLEQFF
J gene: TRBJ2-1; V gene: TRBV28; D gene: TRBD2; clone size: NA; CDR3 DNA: TGTGCCAGCAGTTCCCGGACTAGCGGGACCTACAATGAGCAGTTCTTC; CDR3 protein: CASSSRTSGTYNEQFF
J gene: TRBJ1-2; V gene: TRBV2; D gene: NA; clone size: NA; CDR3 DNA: TGTGCCAGCCACTCGCTCGGGGACTTGGACTACACCTTC; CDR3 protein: CASHSLGDLDYTF
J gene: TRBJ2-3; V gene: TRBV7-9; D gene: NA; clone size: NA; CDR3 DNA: TGTGCCAGCAGCTCCAGGGTGCCATCATCAGATACGCAGTATTTT; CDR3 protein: CASSSRVPSSDTQYF
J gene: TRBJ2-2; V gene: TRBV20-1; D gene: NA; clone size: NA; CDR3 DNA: TGCAGTGCCCCACCTAGGGGTTACACCGGGGAGCTGTTTTTT; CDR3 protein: CSAPPRGYTGELFF
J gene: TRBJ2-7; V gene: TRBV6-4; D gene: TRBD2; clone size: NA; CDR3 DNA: TGTGCTGACGGAGGCGGGAGTCTTTGGGCCGAGCAGTACTTC; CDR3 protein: CADGGGSLWAEQYF
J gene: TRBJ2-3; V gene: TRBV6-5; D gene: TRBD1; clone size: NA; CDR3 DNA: TGTGCCAGCAGTTCCGGACAGGGAACAGATACGCAGTATTTT; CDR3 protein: CASSSGQGTDTQYF
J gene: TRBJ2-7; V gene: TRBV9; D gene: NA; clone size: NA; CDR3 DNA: TGTGCCAGCAGCGTAGGCGAGGGGTACGAGCAGTACTTC; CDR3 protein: CASSVGEGYEQYF
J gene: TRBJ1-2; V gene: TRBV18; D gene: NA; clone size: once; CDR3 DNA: TGTGCCAGCTCACCAGTCCAGTGGCTTAACTATGGCTACACCTTC; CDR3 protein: CASSPVQWLNYGYTF
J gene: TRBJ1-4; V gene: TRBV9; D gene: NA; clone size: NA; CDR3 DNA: TGTGCCAGCAGCGAGGCGGCCGGGGGAGGGGAAAAACTGTTTTTT; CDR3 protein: CASSEAAGGGEKLFF
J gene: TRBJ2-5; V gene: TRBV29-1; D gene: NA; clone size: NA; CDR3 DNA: TGCAGCGTTGAAGGCTCCGTAGGGCTAGTAGAGACCCAGTACTTC; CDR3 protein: CSVEGSVGLVETQYF
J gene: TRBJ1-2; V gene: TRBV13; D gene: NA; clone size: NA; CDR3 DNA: TGTGCCAGCAGCCCCGCCGGGGAGAACTATGGCTACACCTTC; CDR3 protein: CASSPAGENYGYTF
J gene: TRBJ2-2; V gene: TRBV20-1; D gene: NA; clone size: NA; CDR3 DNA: TGCAGTGCTAGCCCCCCCAACACCGGGGAGCTGTTTTTT; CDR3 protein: CSASPPNTGELFF
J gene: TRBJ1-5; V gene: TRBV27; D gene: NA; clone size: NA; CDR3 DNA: TGTGCCAGCAGTTTACAGGGCTTCACGGGTAATCAGCCCCAGCATTTT; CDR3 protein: CASSLQGFTGNQPQHF
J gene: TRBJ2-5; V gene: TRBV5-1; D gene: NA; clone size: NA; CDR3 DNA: TGCGCCAGCCAAGGAGAGGAGGAGACCCAGTACTTC; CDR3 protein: CASQGEEETQYF
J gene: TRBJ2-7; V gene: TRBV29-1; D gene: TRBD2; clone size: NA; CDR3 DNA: TGCAGCCCTCGCACGGGGGGTCCCTACGAGCAGTACTTC; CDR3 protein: CSPRTGGPYEQYF
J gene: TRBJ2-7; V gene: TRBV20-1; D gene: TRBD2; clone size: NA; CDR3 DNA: TGCAGTGCTCACCGACTAGCGGGAGCGACCTCCTACGAGCAGTACTTC; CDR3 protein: CSAHRLAGATSYEQYF
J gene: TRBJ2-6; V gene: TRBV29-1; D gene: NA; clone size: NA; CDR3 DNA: TGCAGCGTTGAAGAGAGACAGCTTCCCTCTGGGGCCAACGTCCTGACTTTC; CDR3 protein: CSVEERQLPSGANVLTF
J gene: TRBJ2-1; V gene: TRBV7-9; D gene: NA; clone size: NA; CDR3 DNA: TGTGCCTCCCGGACGTTGGCAGTGGGGCAGTTCTTC; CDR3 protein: CASRTLAVGQFF